This TCR beta chain was sequenced in a study of T cells in Graves' hyperthyroidism and ophthalmopathy. Amplified regions were TCR beta CDR3 sequences from RNA transcripts. The HTBI primer set served for first-round RT-PCR of the TCR CDR3. Each CDR3 protein gets one entry after TCRdb re-called the multiplex PCR reads with MiXCR. Here the sample spans 300,000 to 450,000 distinct CDR3 sequences, 15% being singletons. This clonotype was observed a few times. Antigen specificity is unknown. Study results and caveats: Among clonotypes expanded in thyroid above 0.001, most were also found in blood.

Absence of ophthalmopathy progression within 18 months defined stable Graves' hyperthyroidism. This clonotype was sampled from a woman in her 30s with Graves' hyperthyroidism. Sequencing was done on a sample of blood.

The CDR3 spells CASKQGASYNEQFF. The DNA for the CDR3 is TGTGCCAGCAAACAGGGGGCAAGTTACAATGAGCAGTTCTTC. This chain uses TRBV3-1 with TRBJ2-1; 9 nucleotides align to TRBD1. Losses at the gene ends were 7 bases for V and 4 bases for J; bases not matched to a gene: 5. CDR3 length: 14 residues. Germline loops: CDR1 LGHDT, CDR2 YNNKEL (reference sequence).